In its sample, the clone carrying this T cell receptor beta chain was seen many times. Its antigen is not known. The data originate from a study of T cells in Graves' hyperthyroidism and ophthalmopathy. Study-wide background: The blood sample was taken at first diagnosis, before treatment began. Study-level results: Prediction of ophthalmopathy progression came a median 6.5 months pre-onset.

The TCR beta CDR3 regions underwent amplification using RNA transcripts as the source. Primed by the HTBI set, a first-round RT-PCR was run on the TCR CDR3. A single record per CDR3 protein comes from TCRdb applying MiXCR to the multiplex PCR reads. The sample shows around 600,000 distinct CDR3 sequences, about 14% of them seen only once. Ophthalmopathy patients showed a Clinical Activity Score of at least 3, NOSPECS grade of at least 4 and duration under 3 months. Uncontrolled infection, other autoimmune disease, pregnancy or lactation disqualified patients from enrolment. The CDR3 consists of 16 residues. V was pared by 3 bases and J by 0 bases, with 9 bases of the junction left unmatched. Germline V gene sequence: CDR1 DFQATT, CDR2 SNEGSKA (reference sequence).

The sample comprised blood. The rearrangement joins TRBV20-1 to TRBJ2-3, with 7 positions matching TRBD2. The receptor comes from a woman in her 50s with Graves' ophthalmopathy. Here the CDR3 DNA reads TGCAGTGCTAGTGTGGCTAGCGGACCTAGCACAGATACGCAGTATTTT. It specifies CSASVASGPSTDTQYF.